A single sample is the source of the 23 T cell receptor beta chains below, sequenced in a study of radiotherapy plus CTLA-4 blockade in lung cancer. The protocol was immunoSEQ multiplex PCR, while the TCRdb copy is restricted to in-frame clones and leaves out a portion. Of tens of thousands of clones in the sample, 87% were seen once. The sample was peripheral blood, taken from a patient treated with radiotherapy plus ipilimumab. The source is a human donor with non-small cell lung cancer that progressed on radiotherapy plus ipilimumab.

This chain joins TRBV30 and TRBJ1-2, with TRBD1 as a possible D gene (6 bases). Germline V gene data show CDR1 as GTSNPN and CDR2 as SVGIG (reference sequence). The CDR3 is 11 amino acids. The CDR3 protein is CALTGHLGYTF. CDR3 nucleotides: TGTGCACTAACGGGACACCTTGGCTACACCTTC.

The chain combines TRBV7-3 with TRBJ1-1, with 7 bases that match TRBD1. CDR1 is SGHTA and CDR2 is FQGTGA in the germline V gene. V trimming: 5 bases; J trimming: 8 bases; junction bases outside the gene matches: 5. The length of the CDR3 is 12 residues. The CDR3 is CASSPSGQEAFF. Here the CDR3 DNA reads TGTGCCAGCAGCCCCTCGGGACAGGAAGCTTTCTTT.

The chain employs TRBV7-9 and TRBJ2-3; no clear D gene. This CDR3 is built from 13 residues. CDR1 and CDR2 from the germline V gene are SEHNR and FQNEAQ (reference sequence). Trimming pared 1 base from V and 4 bases from J, leaving 6 bases between. The CDR3 region is CASSLDPPDTQYF. CDR3 sequence (DNA): TGTGCCAGCAGCTTAGACCCACCAGATACGCAGTATTTT.

V usage is TRBV28 and J usage is TRBJ1-5, with unresolved D. The V gene's germline CDR1 is MDHEN and CDR2 SYDVKM. With 3 bases removed from V and 4 bases from J, the gap between germline ends came to 16 bases. CDR3 length: 16 residues. The CDR3 sequence: CASSFGTITRNQPQHF. The CDR3 DNA reads as TGTGCCAGCAGTTTCGGAACGATAACTCGGAATCAGCCCCAGCATTTT.

The chain recombines TRBV7-9 with TRBJ1-1; 9 nucleotides agree with TRBD1. Germline-derived CDR1 and CDR2 are SEHNR and FQNEAQ (reference sequence). The CDR3 sequence is 14 residues long. V shed 6 bases, J shed 7 bases, and the junction held 9 bases outside the gene matches. CDR3 loop: CASSRDRDIIEAFF. The CDR3 DNA sequence: TGTGCCAGCAGTCGGGACAGGGACATCATTGAAGCTTTCTTT.

This clone was seen just once. The chain links TRBV6-6 to TRBJ1-2; a weak D match, TRBD1 (6 bases). The V gene lost 6 bases and the J gene lost 4 bases, with 12 bases spanning the gap. Germline assignment: CDR1 MNHNY and CDR2 SVGAGI (reference sequence). The CDR3 covers 13 residues. The CDR3 region has the DNA TGTGCCAGCAGCAACGGGGGCGGCTATGGCTACACCTTC. It specifies CASSNGGGYGYTF.

This clone occurred once. This chain joins TRBV10-3 and TRBJ1-2, with 11 bases that match TRBD1. This CDR3 spans 14 amino acids. Germline V gene lookup returns CDR1 ENHRY and CDR2 SYGVKD. The V and J ends lost 4 bases and 8 bases, in that order; junction bases with no gene match: 6. CDR3 amino acids: CAISGGQGEGGYTF. The CDR3, as DNA: TGTGCCATCAGTGGGGGACAGGGGGAAGGCGGCTACACCTTC.

The rearrangement uses TRBV7-3 and TRBJ2-7; TRBD2 agrees at 13 bases. J gave up 9 bases and V 5 bases, and 7 bases lay outside the gene matches. In germline, CDR1 is SGHTA, CDR2 FQGTGA. The CDR3 length is 14 residues. CDR3 sequence (DNA): TGTGCCAGCAGCGACGGGACTAGCGGGATCCTGCAGTACTTC. This encodes CASSDGTSGILQYF.

The rearrangement joins TRBV10-2 to TRBJ2-5; the D is unclear. This CDR3 region has 13 residues. The ends were cut back, 3 bases at V and 1 base at J, with 6 bases in the middle. Germline V gives CDR1 WSHSY, CDR2 SAAADI. CDR3 bases: TGCGCCAGCAGTGACTACAGCCAAGAGACCCAGTACTTC. This gives the protein CASSDYSQETQYF.

The rearrangement uses TRBV9 and TRBJ2-2; TRBD1 or TRBD2 may be the D gene (5 bases each). V dropped 2 bases and J dropped 2 bases, with 16 bases sitting between them. The length of the CDR3 is 17 residues. Per germline, CDR1 SGDLS and CDR2 YYNGEE. The CDR3 is CASSVLSTGANTGELFF. DNA for the CDR3: TGTGCCAGCAGCGTTTTATCGACCGGGGCAAACACCGGGGAGCTGTTTTTT.

The chain uses TRBV7-9 and TRBJ2-3, with a possible D match to TRBD1 (5 bases). Trimming cost V 5 bases and J 4 bases, with 16 bases left between them. The germline V gene encodes CDR1 SEHNR and CDR2 FQNEAQ (reference sequence). CDR3 length: 15 residues. The CDR3 DNA reads TGTGCCAGCAGCATGACAGAATCCCTGGCAGATACGCAGTATTTT. Its translation is CASSMTESLADTQYF.

The chain links TRBV5-1 to TRBJ2-2, with 9 bases aligning to TRBD2. Germline V gene sequence: CDR1 SGHRS, CDR2 YFSETQ. The CDR3 extends over 15 amino acids. V trimming: 4 bases; J trimming: 7 bases; junction bases outside the gene matches: 8. CDR3 nucleotide sequence: TGCGCCAGCAGCGAGATAGCGGGAGAGGGCGGGGAGCTGTTTTTT. Translating it yields CASSEIAGEGGELFF. The complete variable domain, with remaining parts taken from reference TRBV5-1 and TRBJ2-2, reads KAGVTQTPRYLIKTRGQQVTLSCSPISGHRSVSWYQQTPGQGLQFLFEYFSETQRNKGNFPGRFSGRQFSNSRSEMNVSTLELGDSALYLCASSEIAGEGGELFFGEGSRLTVL.

This chain uses TRBV2 with TRBJ2-2, with 10 bases matching TRBD1. Germline CDR1 is SNHLY and CDR2 is FYNNEI. V lost 3 bases to trimming and J lost 6 bases; unmatched junction nucleotides: 4. This CDR3 has 15 amino acids. The CDR3 spells CASSDRDRGAGELFF. Here the CDR3 DNA reads TGTGCCAGCAGTGATAGGGACAGGGGCGCCGGGGAGCTGTTTTTT.

The rearrangement links TRBV19 to TRBJ1-2, with D unresolved. CDR3 size: 13 residues. In germline, CDR1 is LNHDA, CDR2 SQIVND (reference sequence). Trimming left V 6 bases short and J 8 bases short, with 16 bases between. This CDR3 reads CASSPRREGGYTF. CDR3 sequence (DNA): TGTGCCAGTAGCCCTCGTCGAGAGGGAGGCTACACCTTC. Using reference TRBV19 and TRBJ1-2 for the parts outside the CDR3, the full variable domain is DGGITQSPKYLFRKEGQNVTLSCEQNLNHDAMYWYRQDPGQGLRLIYYSQIVNDFQKGDIAEGYSVSREKKESFPLTVTSAQKNPTAFYLCASSPRREGGYTFGSGTRLTVV.

J is TRBJ2-1 and V is TRBV5-1, with D maybe TRBD2 (6 bases). V was trimmed by 3 bases and J by 4 bases, leaving 11 bases between them. The CDR3 has 14 amino acids. CDR1 SGHRS and CDR2 YFSETQ come from the germline V gene. Here the CDR3 reads CASSSAGIYNEQFF. CDR3 nucleotide sequence: TGCGCCAGCAGCTCAGCGGGTATTTACAATGAGCAGTTCTTC.

This sequence joins TRBV10-1 and TRBJ2-2; D unresolved. The CDR3 has 15 residues. The V end was cut by 2 bases, the J end by 6 bases, with 13 bases between. Per the germline V gene, CDR1 is WNHNN and CDR2 is SYGVQD (reference sequence). In DNA form, the CDR3 reads TGCGCCAGCAGTGAGGCCCCTCTTGGGGCCGGGGAGCTGTTTTTT. Translated, it gives CASSEAPLGAGELFF.

This clone came up once. This chain joins TRBV5-1 and TRBJ2-1; either TRBD1 or TRBD2 may fit D (5 bases each). With 2 bases removed from V and 7 bases from J, the gap between germline ends came to 19 bases. The germline CDR1 and CDR2 sequences are SGHRS and YFSETQ. The CDR3 runs to 16 residues. DNA for the CDR3: TGCGCCAGCAGCTTAGGATTGTGGGGACCCAGTAATGAGCAGTTCTTC. Encoded protein: CASSLGLWGPSNEQFF.

This clone has a handful of counts. The chain is built from TRBV21-1 and TRBJ1-4; the table's D call TRBD1 went unverified against the DNA. TRBV21-1 is a pseudogene. The CDR3 spans 13 residues. The CDR3 coding sequence is TGTGCCAGCAGCAGGGACAGGGGTGAAAAACTGTTTTTT. This translates into CASSRDRGEKLFF.

To note about this clone: An end of the junction differs from the germline gene, which may be a read error. This CDR3 is CASSLGPAGNSYEQYF. CDR3 nucleotides: TGTGCTAGCAGCTTGGGTCCGGCAGGAAACTCCTACGAGCAGTACTTC. The chain couples TRBV7-7 to TRBJ2-7, with D unresolved. The CDR3 consists of 16 residues. CDR1 SSHAT and CDR2 FNYEAQ come from the germline V gene (reference sequence).

V usage is TRBV7-9 and J usage is TRBJ1-1; D unclear. The CDR3 has 12 amino acids. Germline V CDR1 and CDR2: SEHNR, FQNEAQ (reference sequence). V gave up 10 bases and J gave up 4 bases, with 13 bases separating them. CDR3 bases: TGTGCCAACTCGGCGGCTGGCACTGAAGCTTTCTTT. Amino acids: CANSAAGTEAFF.

This clone came up once. This chain joins TRBV5-6 and TRBJ2-1; tentatively, D is TRBD2 (6 bases). The V gene lost 4 bases and the J gene lost 7 bases, with 15 bases spanning the gap. The CDR3 loop spans 14 amino acids. The germline CDR1 and CDR2 sequences are SGHDT and YYEEEE. The DNA for the CDR3 is TGTGCCAGCAGCCCCTGGAGGGGTAAGAATGAGCAGTTCTTC. Translated, it gives CASSPWRGKNEQFF.

This rearrangement joins TRBV6-1 to TRBJ1-2; maybe TRBD1 (6 bases). The CDR3 consists of 14 residues. Germline CDR1 reads MNHNS; CDR2 reads SASEGT. Trimming pared 5 bases from V and 4 bases from J, leaving 14 bases between. The CDR3: CASSPTGGGYGYTF. In DNA form, the CDR3 reads TGTGCCAGCAGTCCCACGGGGGGCGGCTATGGCTACACCTTC.

The chain has TRBV28 and TRBJ2-7; 7 bases match TRBD1. The length of the CDR3 is 15 residues. V lost 5 bases and J lost 2; bases outside the gene matches: 9. Germline CDR1 reads MDHEN; CDR2 reads SYDVKM. CDR3 region: CASSLPWDRAYEQYF. The DNA for the CDR3 is TGTGCCAGCAGTCTCCCGTGGGACAGAGCCTACGAGCAGTACTTC.